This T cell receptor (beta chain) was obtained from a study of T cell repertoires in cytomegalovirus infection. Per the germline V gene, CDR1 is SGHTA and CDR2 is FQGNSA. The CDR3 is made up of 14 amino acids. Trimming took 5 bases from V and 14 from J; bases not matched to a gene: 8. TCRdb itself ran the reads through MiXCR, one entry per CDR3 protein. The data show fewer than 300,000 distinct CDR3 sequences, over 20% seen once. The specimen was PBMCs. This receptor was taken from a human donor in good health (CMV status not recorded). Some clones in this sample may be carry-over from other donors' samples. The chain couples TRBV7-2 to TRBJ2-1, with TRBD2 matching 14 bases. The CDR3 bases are TGTGCCAGCAGCCTAAGGACTAGCGGGAGGACAAAGTTCTTC. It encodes CASSLRTSGRTKFF. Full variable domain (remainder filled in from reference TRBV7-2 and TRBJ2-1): GAGVSQSPSNKVTEKGKDVELRCDPISGHTALYWYRQSLGQGLEFLIYFQGNSAPDKSGLPSDRFSAERTGGSVSTLTIQRTQQEDSAVYLCASSLRTSGRTKFFGPGTRLTVL.